The T cell receptor (beta chain) under discussion was sequenced for a study of early T cells in non-severe SARS-CoV-2 infection. Germline lookup yields CDR1 DFQATT and CDR2 SNEGSKA (reference sequence). The CDR3 has 15 amino acids. V lost 0 bases and J lost 1, with 12 bases in between. Study-wide results and caveats: Private and CD4 specificities were missed by VDJdb matching, skewed to anti-spike CD8.

TCRdb itself ran the 5' RACE reads through MiXCR, one entry per CDR3 protein. The data hold about 110,000 distinct CDR3 sequences, with over 10% observed a single time. There are a few counts of this clonotype. The antigen is not known. This TCR was sampled from an adult who was a healthcare worker with PCR-confirmed SARS-CoV-2 infection or an uninfected control (not recorded which). Sequencing used whole blood. The chain employs TRBV20-1 and TRBJ2-5; D unclear. The CDR3 DNA reads TGCAGTGCTAGAGAGTCCAGGACGGGCCAAGAGACCCAGTACTTC. It is translated as CSARESRTGQETQYF.